Listed below are T cell receptor beta chains from one sample, sequenced in a study of shared clonotypes between healthy human individuals. The method was immunoSEQ multiplex PCR; TCRdb's version includes in-frame clones alone and lacks a portion of them. Here the sample spans about half a million clones, roughly 85% being singletons. What was sequenced was PBMCs. These receptors were taken from a woman aged 40 to 49 in good health. Some clones in this sample may be carry-over from other donors' samples. CDR3s include the opening cysteine and the closing phenylalanine or tryptophan. A D gene is named only where the DNA matches it firmly. Rows may omit the clone size; those that give it use once, few, many or a size class.

.	TRBV18	.	TRBJ2-5	CASSPGAPYQETQYF	TGTGCCAGCTCACCAGGGGCACCCTACCAAGAGACCCAGTACTTC
TRBD1	TRBV5-6	.	TRBJ2-3	CASSLGTGDTDTQYF	TGTGCCAGCAGCTTGGGGACAGGGGACACAGATACGCAGTATTTT
.	TRBV7-2	.	TRBJ1-1	CASSLQASMNTEAFF	TGTGCCAGCAGCCTACAGGCTTCCATGAACACTGAAGCTTTCTTT
.	TRBV6-6	.	TRBJ2-6	CASSYGRSGANVLTF	TGTGCCAGCAGTTACGGTCGGTCCGGGGCCAACGTCCTGACTTTC
.	TRBV30	once	TRBJ2-2	CAWSVTGPGELFF	TGTGCCTGGAGTGTAACGGGCCCCGGGGAGCTGTTTTTT
TRBD2	TRBV28	.	TRBJ2-7	CASITGLAGVGEQYF	TGTGCCAGCATCACAGGGCTAGCGGGAGTGGGCGAGCAGTACTTC
TRBD1	TRBV9	.	TRBJ2-5	CASSTTGQGWETQYF	TGTGCCAGCAGCACCACGGGACAGGGGTGGGAGACCCAGTACTTC
.	TRBV11-1	.	TRBJ2-1	CASSQDRNNEQFF	TGTGCCAGCAGCCAGGACCGAAACAATGAGCAGTTCTTC
.	TRBV6-6	.	TRBJ2-1	CASIFRGGDNEQFF	TGTGCCAGCATCTTCAGGGGGGGAGACAATGAGCAGTTCTTC
TRBD2	TRBV10-3	many	TRBJ2-1	CAISDAAGGYNEQFF	TGTGCCATCAGTGACGCAGCGGGAGGGTACAATGAGCAGTTCTTC
TRBD2	TRBV7-2	.	TRBJ2-4	CASSDIAGGPAKNIQYF	TGTGCCAGCAGCGATATAGCGGGAGGGCCTGCCAAAAACATTCAGTACTTC
.	TRBV6-1	.	TRBJ2-3	CASSLGGSTDTQYF	TGTGCCAGCAGTCTCGGGGGTAGCACAGATACGCAGTATTTT
.	TRBV28	.	TRBJ1-1	CASSLFTGAEAFF	TGTGCCAGCAGTTTATTCACAGGCGCTGAAGCTTTCTTT
.	TRBV7-6	.	TRBJ2-7	CASSLARQYEQYF	TGTGCCAGCAGCTTAGCGAGGCAGTACGAGCAGTACTTC
.	TRBV28	.	TRBJ2-1	CASSFPTPEDRSYNEQFF	TGTGCCAGCAGTTTCCCCACCCCAGAGGACCGGTCCTACAATGAGCAGTTCTTC
.	TRBV19	few	TRBJ1-5	CASSIGPQAQGSNQPQHF	TGTGCCAGTAGTATAGGACCCCAAGCACAGGGTAGCAATCAGCCCCAGCATTTT
TRBD1	TRBV10-3	.	TRBJ1-2	CAISESTGAGYGYTF	TGTGCCATCAGTGAGTCGACAGGGGCAGGATATGGCTACACCTTC
.	TRBV27	.	TRBJ2-1	CASSENYNEQFF	TGTGCCAGCAGTGAGAACTACAATGAGCAGTTCTTC
TRBD1	TRBV19	.	TRBJ1-2	CASSAQTGGAYGYTF	TGTGCCAGTAGTGCCCAGACAGGGGGCGCCTATGGCTACACCTTC
.	TRBV7-3	once	TRBJ2-3	CASSPGADTQYF	TGTGCCAGCAGCCCGGGTGCAGATACGCAGTATTTT
.	TRBV2	.	TRBJ2-7	CASSREGGAVYEQYF	TGTGCCAGCTCTCGAGAGGGGGGAGCTGTTTACGAGCAGTACTTC
TRBD2	TRBV10-3	.	TRBJ2-5	CAMSGGSQETQYF	TGTGCCATGAGCGGGGGGAGCCAAGAGACCCAGTACTTC
TRBD2	TRBV6-5	.	TRBJ2-5	CASSYSGSVGETQYF	TGTGCCAGCAGCTATAGCGGGAGCGTCGGAGAGACCCAGTACTTC
TRBD1	TRBV6-4	.	TRBJ2-7	CASSYRQGRHEQYF	TGTGCCAGCAGTTACAGACAGGGACGCCACGAGCAGTACTTC
.	TRBV27	.	TRBJ2-2	CASSLYQAGTARTGELFF	TGTGCCAGCAGTTTATACCAAGCCGGGACGGCAAGGACCGGGGAGCTGTTTTTT
.	TRBV9	.	TRBJ1-1	CASSFLGSAITEAFF	TGTGCCAGCAGCTTCTTGGGCAGCGCGATCACCGAAGCTTTCTTT
.	TRBV5-6	.	TRBJ1-5	CASSLAGMNQPQHF	TGTGCCAGCAGCTTGGCTGGGATGAATCAGCCCCAGCATTTT
.	TRBV6-1	.	TRBJ2-5	CASSDTGPPETQYF	TGTGCCAGCAGTGACACGGGTCCGCCCGAGACCCAGTACTTC
.	TRBV30	few	TRBJ2-2	CACGADVNTGELFF	TGTGCCTGTGGGGCAGATGTAAACACCGGGGAGCTGTTTTTT
.	TRBV5-1	.	TRBJ2-5	CASSLEGGSWGETQYF	TGCGCCAGCAGCTTGGAGGGGGGAAGTTGGGGAGAGACCCAGTACTTC
.	TRBV10-3	.	TRBJ2-1	CAISDPKEPWRVAYNEQFF	TGTGCCATCAGTGACCCGAAGGAACCCTGGCGGGTAGCCTACAATGAGCAGTTCTTC
.	TRBV5-6	.	TRBJ2-5	CASSLVTQGGETQYF	TGTGCCAGCAGCTTGGTAACCCAAGGCGGCGAGACCCAGTACTTC
.	TRBV7-6	.	TRBJ1-1	CASSLEGVGTEAFF	TGTGCCAGCAGCTTGGAGGGCGTGGGCACTGAAGCTTTCTTT
.	TRBV7-9	.	TRBJ1-2	CASSFWSVYGYTF	TGTGCCAGCAGCTTTTGGTCCGTATATGGCTACACCTTC
TRBD1	TRBV14	.	TRBJ2-1	CASSQQTGGEQFF	TGTGCCAGCAGCCAGCAAACAGGGGGTGAGCAGTTCTTC